The 18 T cell receptor beta chains presented below share a single source sample, sequenced in a study of OX40 agonist ivuxolimab in advanced cancers. The method was immunoSEQ multiplex PCR; TCRdb's version includes in-frame clones alone and lacks a portion of them. This table has about 79,000 clones, 80% to 90% appearing once. This sample comprised CD4+ or CD8+ T cells sorted from blood, obtained in a trial of the OX40 agonist ivuxolimab. All receptors derive from an adult with an advanced solid tumor such as melanoma, head and neck, liver or kidney cancer.

The V and J genes are TRBV11-3 and TRBJ2-7; the D is unclear. CDR3 length: 16 residues. Between the trimmed V and J ends, which lost 5 bases and 0 bases, there was a span of 17 bases. Germline CDR1 and CDR2: SGHNT and YENEEA. CDR3 protein: CASSTSGGAHSYEQYF. CDR3 bases: TGTGCCAGCAGCACCTCTGGCGGAGCCCACTCCTACGAGCAGTACTTC.

The count of this clone is one. V gene TRBV6-5 combines with J gene TRBJ2-7; no definite D call. V was shortened by 1 base and J by 5 bases, with 0 bases between the two germline ends. Germline CDR1 is MNHEY and CDR2 is SVGAGI. There are 10 residues in the CDR3. The CDR3 protein is CASSYYEQYF. The CDR3 DNA follows: TGTGCCAGCAGTTACTACGAGCAGTACTTC.

The rearrangement joins TRBV11-3 to TRBJ1-2; 8 nucleotides align to TRBD1. V shed 5 bases and J 8 bases; nucleotides not matched to a gene: 4. Germline V gene sequence: CDR1 SGHNT, CDR2 YENEEA. The CDR3 extends over 12 amino acids. CDR3 sequence reads: CASSPDREGYTF. CDR3 in DNA: TGTGCCAGCAGCCCGGACAGGGAAGGCTACACCTTC. The whole variable domain, filled in from reference TRBV11-3 and TRBJ1-2, reads EAGVVQSPRYKIIEKKQPVAFWCNPISGHNTLYWYLQNLGQGPELLIRYENEEAVDDSQLPKDRFSAERLKGVDSTLKIQPAELGDSAVYLCASSPDREGYTFGSGTRLTVV.

This clone was recorded a few times. The chain carries TRBV19 and TRBJ1-1; TRBD1 agrees at 7 bases. Germline loops: CDR1 LNHDA, CDR2 SQIVND (reference sequence). The J segment lost 4 bases and the V segment lost 5 bases, leaving 4 bases of the junction unmatched. The CDR3 extends over 13 amino acids. CDR3 loop: CASSSPGGTEAFF. Here the CDR3 DNA reads TGTGCCAGTAGTTCCCCAGGGGGCACTGAAGCTTTCTTT.

The rearrangement uses TRBV4-1 and TRBJ2-1, with D perhaps assigned TRBD1 or TRBD2 (6 bases each). This CDR3 has 16 residues. Germline V CDR1 and CDR2: MGHRA, YSYEKL. Trimming cost V 0 bases and J 8 bases, with 17 bases left between them. The CDR3 DNA reads as TGCGCCAGCAGCCAAGATCGAGGGGGGCCCAGGGATGAGCAGTTCTTC. It translates to CASSQDRGGPRDEQFF.

V and J are TRBV6-5 and TRBJ2-7; TRBD1 agrees at 9 bases. The CDR3 loop spans 16 amino acids. J gave up 5 bases and V 1 base, and 9 bases lay outside the gene matches. Germline V gene sequence: CDR1 MNHEY, CDR2 SVGAGI. The CDR3 spells CASSYLSPGQGNEQYF. In DNA, the CDR3 is TGTGCCAGCAGTTACTTATCTCCGGGACAGGGAAACGAGCAGTACTTC.

The rearrangement joins TRBV6-6 to TRBJ2-1, with D perhaps TRBD1 (6 bases). Germline assignment: CDR1 MNHNY and CDR2 SVGAGI (reference sequence). V lost 0 bases, J lost 2 bases, and 8 bases lay in between. The CDR3 runs to 15 residues. The CDR3 sequence is CASSYSGTTYNEQFF. CDR3 DNA: TGTGCCAGCAGTTACTCTGGGACAACCTACAATGAGCAGTTCTTC.

A few counts support this clone. The rearrangement joins TRBV18 to TRBJ1-6, with no clear D. Germline loops: CDR1 KGHSH, CDR2 LQKENI. The CDR3 extends over 12 amino acids. The V gene lost 6 bases and the J gene lost 5 bases, with 5 bases spanning the gap. In nucleotides, the CDR3 is TGTGCCAGCTCCCTCAATAATTCACCCCTCCACTTT. The encoded protein is CASSLNNSPLHF. The entire variable domain, with the rest obtained from reference TRBV18 and TRBJ1-6, is as follows: NAGVMQNPRHLVRRRGQEARLRCSPMKGHSHVYWYRQLPEEGLKFMVYLQKENIIDESGMPKERFSAEFPKEGPSILRIQQVVRGDSAAYFCASSLNNSPLHFGNGTRLTVT.

The V and J genes are TRBV7-2 and TRBJ2-1; 8 bases fit TRBD2. J was trimmed by 7 bases and V by 3 bases; bases with no gene match: 8. CDR1 and CDR2 from the germline V gene are SGHTA and FQGNSA. The CDR3 spans 15 residues. The CDR3 region is CASSFVGSGKNEQFF. The CDR3 nucleotides are TGTGCCAGCAGCTTCGTAGGTAGCGGGAAGAATGAGCAGTTCTTC.

The V and J genes are TRBV7-9 and TRBJ1-1, with 7 nucleotides matching TRBD1. This CDR3 has 15 amino acids. With V trimmed by 7 bases and J by 3 bases, 11 bases remained unmatched. The germline gives CDR1 SEHNR, CDR2 FQNEAQ (reference sequence). In DNA, the CDR3 is TGTGCCAGCAACACTGTTAAGGGGGCTGACACTGAAGCTTTCTTT. This encodes CASNTVKGADTEAFF.

The chain employs TRBV7-9 and TRBJ2-7, with D tentatively TRBD2 (6 bases). V gave up 1 base and J gave up 6 bases, with 13 bases separating them. CDR3 length equals 14 residues. Germline lookup yields CDR1 SEHNR and CDR2 FQNEAQ (reference sequence). The CDR3 is CASSLGGAAFEQYF. As DNA, the CDR3 is TGTGCCAGCAGCTTAGGCGGGGCAGCGTTCGAGCAGTACTTC.

This sequence joins TRBV30 and TRBJ1-4; D remains ambiguous. In germline, CDR1 is GTSNPN, CDR2 SVGIG (reference sequence). The CDR3 has 13 amino acids. V shed 2 bases and J shed 5 bases, with 9 bases lying between them. CDR3 sequence (DNA): TGTGCCTGGAGTACCGTGGCAAATGAAAAACTGTTTTTT. This encodes CAWSTVANEKLFF.

This chain joins TRBV19 and TRBJ1-5; D is perhaps TRBD1 (5 bases). CDR3 length: 13 residues. Trimming left V 7 bases short and J 5 bases short, with 12 bases between. From germline, CDR1 is LNHDA and CDR2 SQIVND (reference sequence). The CDR3 here is CASNGGGDQPQHF. The CDR3 coding sequence is TGTGCCAGTAACGGTGGGGGTGATCAGCCCCAGCATTTT. Combining the CDR3 with reference TRBV19 and TRBJ1-5 gives the whole variable domain DGGITQSPKYLFRKEGQNVTLSCEQNLNHDAMYWYRQDPGQGLRLIYYSQIVNDFQKGDIAEGYSVSREKKESFPLTVTSAQKNPTAFYLCASNGGGDQPQHFGDGTRLSIL.

This clone was observed once. This sample also contains other DNA sequences that code for the same CDR3. This chain uses TRBV6-6 with TRBJ2-1; 7 bases map to TRBD2. V dropped 2 bases and J dropped 1; count of bases not matched to a gene: 2. This CDR3 spans 15 amino acids. CDR1 and CDR2 (germline): MNHNY, SVGAGI (reference sequence). CDR3 nucleotide sequence: TGTGCCAGCAGTTACGCTAGCGGTTCCTACAATGAGCAGTTCTTC. Its protein product is CASSYASGSYNEQFF.

This chain uses TRBV28 with TRBJ1-5; D remains unclear. CDR3 length: 15 residues. Germline V CDR1 and CDR2: MDHEN, SYDVKM. V was pared by 2 bases and J by 4 bases, with 12 bases between. The CDR3 here is CASSLGGRTNQPQHF. The CDR3 nucleotides read TGTGCCAGCAGTTTAGGCGGGAGGACGAATCAGCCCCAGCATTTT.

The chain has TRBV9 and TRBJ2-2, with TRBD2 as a possible D gene (7 bases). The ends were cut back, 0 bases at V and 5 bases at J, with 17 bases in the middle. CDR1 and CDR2 from the germline V gene are SGDLS and YYNGEE. The CDR3 is 17 amino acids. CDR3 sequence reads: CASSVGSSSGQTGELFF. The CDR3 DNA is TGTGCCAGCAGCGTAGGATCCTCTAGCGGACAGACCGGGGAGCTGTTTTTT.

The chain recombines TRBV13 with TRBJ2-7; TRBD2 aligns across 7 bases. Germline lookup yields CDR1 PRHDT and CDR2 FYEKMQ (reference sequence). CDR3 size: 18 residues. V was clipped by 5 bases and J by 9 bases; unmatched bases: 25. CDR3 loop: CASSDPRESTYEHKVQYF. DNA for the CDR3: TGTGCCAGCAGCGATCCGCGGGAGAGCACCTACGAGCATAAGGTGCAGTACTTC.

This clone was counted between two and nine times. This rearrangement joins TRBV9 to TRBJ2-1, with 7 bases lining up with TRBD2. This CDR3 is 17 amino acids long. With V trimmed by 0 bases and J by 4 bases, 10 bases remained unmatched. Germline V gene lookup returns CDR1 SGDLS and CDR2 YYNGEE. The chain's CDR3 is CASSVEVEASGYNEQFF. CDR3 bases: TGTGCCAGCAGCGTAGAGGTTGAGGCTAGCGGTTACAATGAGCAGTTCTTC.